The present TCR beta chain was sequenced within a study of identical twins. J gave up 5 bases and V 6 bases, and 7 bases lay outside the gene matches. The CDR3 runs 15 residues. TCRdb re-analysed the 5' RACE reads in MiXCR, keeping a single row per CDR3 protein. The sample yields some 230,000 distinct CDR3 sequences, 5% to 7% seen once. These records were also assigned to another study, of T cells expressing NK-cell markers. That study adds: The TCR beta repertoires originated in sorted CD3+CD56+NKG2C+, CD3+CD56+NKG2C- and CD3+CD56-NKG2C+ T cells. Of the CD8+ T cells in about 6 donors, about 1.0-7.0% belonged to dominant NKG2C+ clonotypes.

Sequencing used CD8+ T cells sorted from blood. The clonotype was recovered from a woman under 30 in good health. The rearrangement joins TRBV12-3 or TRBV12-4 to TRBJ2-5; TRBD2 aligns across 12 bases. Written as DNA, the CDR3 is TGTGCCAGCAGCCTGACTAGCGGGAGAGGTGAGACCCAGTACTTC. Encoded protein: CASSLTSGRGETQYF.